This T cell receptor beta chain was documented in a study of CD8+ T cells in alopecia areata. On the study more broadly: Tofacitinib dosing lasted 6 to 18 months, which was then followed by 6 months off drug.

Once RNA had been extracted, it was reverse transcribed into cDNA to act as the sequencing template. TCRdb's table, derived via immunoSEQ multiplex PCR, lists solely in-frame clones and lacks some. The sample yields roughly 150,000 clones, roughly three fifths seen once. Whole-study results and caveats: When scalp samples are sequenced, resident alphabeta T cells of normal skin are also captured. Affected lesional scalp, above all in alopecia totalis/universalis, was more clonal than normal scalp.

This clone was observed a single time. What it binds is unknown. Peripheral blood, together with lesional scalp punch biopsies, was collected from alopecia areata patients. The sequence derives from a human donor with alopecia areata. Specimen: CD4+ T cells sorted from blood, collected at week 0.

CDR3 protein: CASGLNRGRNTEAFF. CDR3 DNA sequence: TGTGCTAGTGGTTTAAACAGGGGTAGGAACACTGAAGCTTTCTTT. The chain carries TRBV12-5 and TRBJ1-1; 7 nucleotides line up with TRBD1. This CDR3 spans 15 amino acids. Germline assignment: CDR1 LGHNT and CDR2 FRNRAP. The junction had 5 bases not matched to a gene; V was cut back by 3 bases and J by 1 base.